This T cell receptor (beta chain) derives from a study of control samples from healthy donors and cancer patients. Some clones are missing from TCRdb's copy, which holds only in-frame ones; the method was immunoSEQ multiplex PCR. The sample lists about 130,000 clones; under 95% were seen once. The specimen sequenced was blood. This clonotype originated in a man in his late teens or twenties in good health.

DNA for the CDR3: TGTGCCAGCAGTTCCCCGGGCACAGATACGCAGTATTTT. Translating gives CASSSPGTDTQYF. The chain joins TRBV6-5 to TRBJ2-3; D gene ambiguous. Germline CDR1 MNHEY, CDR2 SVGAGI. Between the trimmed V and J ends, which lost 4 bases and 1 base, there was a span of 6 bases. The CDR3 contains 13 residues.